These 20 T cell receptor beta chains were sequenced from one sample in a study of blood T cell repertoires in COVID-19. Method: immunoSEQ multiplex PCR; TCRdb's copy keeps in-frame clones and lacks some. The table records about 210,000 clones, about 90% of them present only once. The sequenced sample was peripheral blood. The receptors were sampled from a man aged 18-30 years with active or convalescent COVID-19.

The sample holds a few counts of this clone. This chain connects TRBV28 to TRBJ1-5, with unresolved D. The germline gives CDR1 MDHEN, CDR2 SYDVKM. V was trimmed by 8 bases and J by 5 bases, leaving 13 bases between them. The CDR3 contains 13 residues. Here the CDR3 reads CASFERGYQPQHF. The CDR3 region has the DNA TGTGCCAGCTTCGAGCGGGGTTATCAGCCCCAGCATTTT.

This clone was counted between two and nine times. This chain joins TRBV5-1 and TRBJ2-5; possible D gene TRBD1, 5 bases. CDR1 and CDR2 (germline): SGHRS, YFSETQ. The CDR3 consists of 14 residues. Trimming took off 5 bases at V and 1 base at J, with 12 bases between the two ends. CDR3 sequence: CASSVDSFQETQYF. The CDR3, as DNA: TGCGCCAGCAGTGTAGACAGTTTCCAAGAGACCCAGTACTTC.

The chain links TRBV4-3 to TRBJ2-5; 9 positions agree with TRBD1. The length of the CDR3 is 17 residues. V was clipped by 0 bases and J by 2 bases; unmatched bases: 7. Germline lookup yields CDR1 LGHNA and CDR2 YSLEER. In DNA, the CDR3 is TGCGCCAGCAGCCAAGATACAGGGGGCTGGGATCAAGAGACCCAGTACTTC. It encodes CASSQDTGGWDQETQYF.

This clone was seen only a few times. The chain joins TRBV7-8 to TRBJ2-7; 8 bases are shared with TRBD1. J lost 4 bases, V lost 1 base, and 9 bases had no gene match. Germline CDR1 SGHVS, CDR2 FQNEAQ. CDR3 length: 16 residues. For the CDR3, the DNA is TGTGCCAGCAGCTTAGTTGACAGGGGTAGAAGATACGAGCAGTACTTC. Residues: CASSLVDRGRRYEQYF. Based on the CDR3 plus reference TRBV7-8 and TRBJ2-7, the full variable domain is GAGVSQSPRYKVAKRGQDVALRCDPISGHVSLFWYQQALGQGPEFLTYFQNEAQLDKSGLPSDRFFAERPEGSVSTLKIQRTQQEDSAVYLCASSLVDRGRRYEQYFGPGTRLTVT.

This chain's CDR3 is CAISDIGEGHLYEQYF. The DNA for the CDR3 is TGTGCCATCAGTGATATAGGGGAAGGTCACCTCTACGAGCAGTACTTC. The V and J genes are TRBV10-3 and TRBJ2-7, with D possibly matching TRBD1 (5 bases). V lost 3 bases and J lost 3, with 18 bases in between. The CDR3 spans 16 residues. Germline assignment: CDR1 ENHRY and CDR2 SYGVKD.

The chain recombines TRBV6-5 with TRBJ1-5, with TRBD1 matching over 7 bases. Germline V gene sequence: CDR1 MNHEY, CDR2 SVGAGI. CDR3 length: 14 residues. V lost 6 bases, J lost 3 bases, and 5 bases stayed unmatched. CDR3 in DNA: TGTGCCAGCAGCCCGACAGGGAACAATCAGCCCCAGCATTTT. This codes for CASSPTGNNQPQHF.

This clone was recorded once. The rearrangement uses TRBV15 and TRBJ2-4; D not resolved. Trimming left V 5 bases short and J 0 bases short, with 11 bases between. Looked up from germline, CDR1 is LNHNV and CDR2 is YYDKDF (reference sequence). The CDR3 totals 15 residues. The CDR3 loop is CATSRERLAKNIQYF. The DNA of the CDR3 is TGTGCCACCAGCCGCGAAAGATTAGCCAAAAACATTCAGTACTTC. The whole variable domain, remainder taken from reference TRBV15 and TRBJ2-4, is DAMVIQNPRYQVTQFGKPVTLSCSQTLNHNVMYWYQQKSSQAPKLLFHYYDKDFNNEADTPDNFQSRRPNTSFCFLDIRSPGLGDTAMYLCATSRERLAKNIQYFGAGTRLSVL.

This clone was seen only once. V is TRBV10-2 and J is TRBJ2-4, with 9 bases that match TRBD1. V was clipped by 2 bases and J by 1 base; unmatched bases: 0. The CDR3 consists of 15 residues. Germline loops: CDR1 WSHSY, CDR2 SAAADI. The CDR3: CASSETGGAKNIQYF. The CDR3 DNA is TGCGCCAGCAGTGAGACAGGGGGCGCCAAAAACATTCAGTACTTC.

The chain has TRBV25-1 and TRBJ2-1; D uncertain. CDR1 is MGHDK, CDR2 SYGVNS, per germline. The CDR3 loop spans 12 amino acids. Trimming removed 3 bases from V and 8 bases from J, with 8 bases in between. The CDR3 region has the DNA TGTGCCAGCAGTGATGTAGTGGATGAGCAGTTCTTC. It encodes CASSDVVDEQFF.

The chain links TRBV7-9 to TRBJ1-2, with 9 bases lining up with TRBD1. Germline V gene lookup returns CDR1 SEHNR and CDR2 FQNEAQ (reference sequence). The CDR3 covers 18 residues. V lost 2 bases and J lost 0; bases outside the gene matches: 10. The CDR3 region is CASSLTTGGVTANYGYTF. The CDR3 coding sequence is TGTGCCAGCAGCTTAACGACAGGGGGTGTAACAGCTAACTATGGCTACACCTTC.

The genes are TRBV27 and TRBJ1-1; D unresolved. Looked up from germline, CDR1 is MNHEY and CDR2 is SMNVEV (reference sequence). Trimming took 0 bases from V and 4 from J, leaving 6 bases between them. The CDR3 has 13 amino acids. The CDR3 region has the DNA TGTGCCAGCAGTTTATCCTATTCCACTGAAGCTTTCTTT. Amino acids: CASSLSYSTEAFF.

The chain carries TRBV5-1 and TRBJ2-1; 9 nucleotides agree with TRBD2. Looked up from germline, CDR1 is SGHRS and CDR2 is YFSETQ. The CDR3 consists of 17 residues. V trimming: 2 bases; J trimming: 0 bases; junction bases outside the gene matches: 6. CDR3: CASSLPSGIGSYNEQFF. The DNA of the CDR3 is TGCGCCAGCAGCTTACCTAGCGGGATAGGCTCCTACAATGAGCAGTTCTTC. The complete variable domain, with remaining parts taken from reference TRBV5-1 and TRBJ2-1, reads KAGVTQTPRYLIKTRGQQVTLSCSPISGHRSVSWYQQTPGQGLQFLFEYFSETQRNKGNFPGRFSGRQFSNSRSEMNVSTLELGDSALYLCASSLPSGIGSYNEQFFGPGTRLTVL.

The V gene is TRBV7-2, the J gene TRBJ1-3; 9 bases are shared with TRBD1. Germline CDR1 SGHTA, CDR2 FQGNSA. The CDR3 has 18 amino acids. J was trimmed by 0 bases and V by 1 base; bases with no gene match: 7. CDR3 region: CASSLVSGQGFSGNTIYF. The CDR3 DNA is TGTGCCAGCAGCTTAGTATCAGGACAGGGGTTCTCTGGAAACACCATATATTTT. Full variable domain (missing parts from reference TRBV7-2 and TRBJ1-3): GAGVSQSPSNKVTEKGKDVELRCDPISGHTALYWYRQSLGQGLEFLIYFQGNSAPDKSGLPSDRFSAERTGGSVSTLTIQRTQQEDSAVYLCASSLVSGQGFSGNTIYFGEGSWLTVV.

The chain uses TRBV28 and TRBJ1-1; possible D gene TRBD1, 5 bases. V lost 9 bases and J lost 0, with 11 bases in between. CDR3 length equals 13 residues. Germline loops: CDR1 MDHEN, CDR2 SYDVKM. CDR3 sequence: CASYRQLNTEAFF. Here the CDR3 DNA reads TGTGCCAGTTACCGACAGCTGAACACTGAAGCTTTCTTT.

The chain recombines TRBV30 with TRBJ1-1, with D hard to call. The CDR3 contains 11 residues. The germline gives CDR1 GTSNPN, CDR2 SVGIG (reference sequence). V lost 0 bases and J 13 bases, leaving 12 bases between the germline ends. The CDR3 DNA is TGTGCCTGGAGTGTAAACTTTCGGGGTTTCTTT. It is translated as CAWSVNFRGFF.

The gene calls are TRBV4-3 and TRBJ1-3, with 7 positions matching TRBD1. Looked up from germline, CDR1 is LGHNA and CDR2 is YSLEER. V dropped 2 bases and J dropped 0; count of bases not matched to a gene: 1. The CDR3 has 15 amino acids. The CDR3 protein is CASSQTGDSGNTIYF. Here the CDR3 DNA reads TGCGCCAGCAGCCAAACAGGGGACTCTGGAAACACCATATATTTT.

The chain is built from TRBV6-5 and TRBJ1-5; 12 nucleotides match TRBD1. The CDR3 extends over 15 amino acids. With V trimmed by 2 bases and J by 5 bases, 1 base remained unmatched. Per germline, CDR1 MNHEY and CDR2 SVGAGI. The CDR3 DNA is TGTGCCAGCAGTTACGGGACAGGGGGCGATCAGCCCCAGCATTTT. It codes for CASSYGTGGDQPQHF.

The genes are TRBV28 and TRBJ2-2; a possible D gene is TRBD1 (5 bases). CDR1 is MDHEN, CDR2 SYDVKM, per germline. CDR3 length equals 15 residues. V was pared by 5 bases and J by 2 bases, with 12 bases between. For the CDR3, the DNA is TGTGCCAGCAGTGCCAGACAGCGAAACACCGGGGAGCTGTTTTTT. Its translation is CASSARQRNTGELFF.

This sequence joins TRBV27 and TRBJ1-1; possibly TRBD1 for D (6 bases). CDR3 size: 15 residues. Per germline, CDR1 MNHEY and CDR2 SMNVEV (reference sequence). V lost 4 bases to trimming and J lost 0 bases, with 12 bases between them. CDR3 amino acids: CASSSGQIMNTEAFF. The CDR3 DNA sequence: TGTGCCAGCAGTTCCGGACAGATCATGAACACTGAAGCTTTCTTT.

A single count supports this clone. The rearrangement uses TRBV28 and TRBJ1-2; D ambiguous. In germline, CDR1 is MDHEN, CDR2 SYDVKM. V lost 3 bases and J lost 6, with 8 bases in between. CDR3 length equals 12 residues. The CDR3 nucleotides read TGTGCCAGCAGTTTGGAGGAACATGGCTACACCTTC. Its translation: CASSLEEHGYTF.